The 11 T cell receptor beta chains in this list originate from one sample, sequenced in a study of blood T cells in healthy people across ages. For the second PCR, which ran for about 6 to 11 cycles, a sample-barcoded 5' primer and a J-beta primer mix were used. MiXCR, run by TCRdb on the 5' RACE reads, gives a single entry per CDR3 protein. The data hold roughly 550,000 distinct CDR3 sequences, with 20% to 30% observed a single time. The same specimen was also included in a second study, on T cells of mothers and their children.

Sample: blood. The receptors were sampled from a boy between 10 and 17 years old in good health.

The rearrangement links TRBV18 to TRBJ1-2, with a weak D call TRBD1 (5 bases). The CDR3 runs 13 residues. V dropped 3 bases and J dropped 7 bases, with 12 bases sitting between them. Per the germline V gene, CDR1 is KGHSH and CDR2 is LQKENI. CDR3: CASSPYQGGGYTF. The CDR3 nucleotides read TGTGCCAGCTCACCCTACCAGGGAGGTGGCTACACCTTC. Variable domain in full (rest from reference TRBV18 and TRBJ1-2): NAGVMQNPRHLVRRRGQEARLRCSPMKGHSHVYWYRQLPEEGLKFMVYLQKENIIDESGMPKERFSAEFPKEGPSILRIQQVVRGDSAAYFCASSPYQGGGYTFGSGTRLTVV.

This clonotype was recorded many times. CDR3 sequence reads: CASSDPGTQYF. The CDR3 coding sequence is TGTGCCAGCAGCGACCCGGGGACCCAGTACTTC. The V and J genes are TRBV2 and TRBJ2-5; D is undetermined. V shed 6 bases and J shed 7 bases, with 9 bases lying between them. This CDR3 has 11 residues. Per germline, CDR1 SNHLY and CDR2 FYNNEI.

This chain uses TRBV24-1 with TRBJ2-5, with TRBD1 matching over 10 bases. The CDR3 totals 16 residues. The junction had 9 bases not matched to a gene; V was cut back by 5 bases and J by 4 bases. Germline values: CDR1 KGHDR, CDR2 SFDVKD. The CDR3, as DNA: TGTGCCACCAGTGCCGGGACAGGGGTTTTTGGAGAGACCCAGTACTTC. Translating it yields CATSAGTGVFGETQYF.

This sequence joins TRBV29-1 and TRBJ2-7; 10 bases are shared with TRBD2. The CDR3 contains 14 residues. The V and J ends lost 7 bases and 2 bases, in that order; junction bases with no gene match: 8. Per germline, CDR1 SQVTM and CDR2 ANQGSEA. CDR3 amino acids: CSASSGSSAYEQYF. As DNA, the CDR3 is TGCAGCGCGTCTAGCGGGAGTAGTGCCTACGAGCAGTACTTC.

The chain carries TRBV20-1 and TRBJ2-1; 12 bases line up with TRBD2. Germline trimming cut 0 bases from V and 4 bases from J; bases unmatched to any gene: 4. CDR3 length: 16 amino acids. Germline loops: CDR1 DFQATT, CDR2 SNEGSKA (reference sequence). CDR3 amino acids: CSARDLAGGPYNEQFF. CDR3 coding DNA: TGCAGTGCTAGAGACCTAGCGGGAGGGCCGTACAATGAGCAGTTCTTC.

This CDR3 is CASSTVGGSYEQYF. CDR3 nucleotides: TGTGCCAGCAGCACGGTCGGCGGTTCCTACGAGCAGTACTTC. V and J are TRBV7-2 and TRBJ2-7; unclear D gene. In germline, CDR1 is SGHTA, CDR2 FQGNSA. The germline V and J ends were trimmed by 5 bases and 1 base, with 12 bases remaining between them. The CDR3 length is 14 residues.

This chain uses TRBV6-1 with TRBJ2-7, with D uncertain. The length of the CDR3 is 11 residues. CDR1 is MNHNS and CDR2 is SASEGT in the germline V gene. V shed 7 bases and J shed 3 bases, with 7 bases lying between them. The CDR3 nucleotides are TGTGCCAGCACCGTCAACTACGAGCAGTACTTC. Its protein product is CASTVNYEQYF.

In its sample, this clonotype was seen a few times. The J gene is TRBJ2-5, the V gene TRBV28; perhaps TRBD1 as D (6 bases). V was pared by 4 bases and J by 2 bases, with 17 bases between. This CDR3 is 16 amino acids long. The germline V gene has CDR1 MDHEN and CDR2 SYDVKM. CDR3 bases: TGTGCCAGCAGTTCCCCCCGTAGGACAGCTCAAGAGACCCAGTACTTC. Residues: CASSSPRRTAQETQYF.

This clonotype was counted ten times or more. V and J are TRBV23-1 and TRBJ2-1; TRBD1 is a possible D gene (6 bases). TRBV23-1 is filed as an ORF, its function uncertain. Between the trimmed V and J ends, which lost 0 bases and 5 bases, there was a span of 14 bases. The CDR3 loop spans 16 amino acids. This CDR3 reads CASSQSHRDCHNEQFF. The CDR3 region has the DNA TGCGCCAGCAGTCAATCTCACAGGGATTGTCACAATGAGCAGTTCTTC.

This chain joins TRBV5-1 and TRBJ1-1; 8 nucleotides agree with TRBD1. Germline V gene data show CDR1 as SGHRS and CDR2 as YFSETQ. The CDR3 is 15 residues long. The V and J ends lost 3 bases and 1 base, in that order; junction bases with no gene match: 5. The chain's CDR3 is CASSSLGQGNTEAFF. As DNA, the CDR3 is TGCGCCAGCAGCTCCTTAGGACAGGGGAACACTGAAGCTTTCTTT.

This CDR3 reads CASSQAGQGHGYTF. The CDR3 DNA follows: TGTGCCAGCAGCCAAGCGGGACAGGGACATGGCTACACCTTC. The chain carries TRBV3-1 and TRBJ1-2; 9 bases fit TRBD1. The CDR3 extends over 14 amino acids. The germline V gene has CDR1 LGHDT and CDR2 YNNKEL (reference sequence). After removal of 1 base from V and 6 bases from J, the junction contained 3 bases not matched to a gene.